What follows are 24 T cell receptor beta chains derived from one specimen sequenced in a study of post-analysis software for immune sequencing data. Overall study findings and caveats: Five TRBV segments, TRBV5-6, TRBV5-1 and TRBV20-1 among them, were found more frequent in patients than controls.

Researchers reported that TCR beta cDNA libraries carried unique molecular identifiers. TCRdb processed the PCR reads anew with MiXCR; each CDR3 protein has one entry. The table lists about 540,000 distinct CDR3 sequences, approximately 31% of them singletons, with under 7% in the top ten. Their recognized antigens are unknown. Material: blood. The receptors originated from a girl aged 2-17 years with multiple sclerosis.

V gene TRBV20-1 combines with J gene TRBJ2-1; possible D gene TRBD1, 6 bases. The germline V gene has CDR1 DFQATT and CDR2 SNEGSKA (reference sequence). The V gene lost 5 bases and the J gene lost 7 bases, with 9 bases spanning the gap. This CDR3 is 11 amino acids long. The CDR3: CSAPGDNEQFF. The CDR3 nucleotides are TGCAGTGCTCCAGGGGATAATGAGCAGTTCTTC.

This rearrangement joins TRBV5-1 to TRBJ1-1; no definite D call. V was cut by 5 bases and J by 6 bases, with 5 bases left in between. This CDR3 contains 10 residues. Germline V gives CDR1 SGHRS, CDR2 YFSETQ. The CDR3 DNA reads as TGCGCCAGCAGGGGTTCTGAAGCTTTCTTT. This encodes CASRGSEAFF. Together with reference TRBV5-1 and TRBJ1-1, the CDR3 gives the full variable domain: KAGVTQTPRYLIKTRGQQVTLSCSPISGHRSVSWYQQTPGQGLQFLFEYFSETQRNKGNFPGRFSGRQFSNSRSEMNVSTLELGDSALYLCASRGSEAFFGQGTRLTVV.

The rearrangement uses TRBV7-9 and TRBJ2-3; a possible D gene is TRBD2 (6 bases). V lost 6 bases and J 5 bases, leaving 12 bases between the germline ends. Germline V gives CDR1 SEHNR, CDR2 FQNEAQ (reference sequence). The CDR3 is 13 residues long. CDR3 sequence reads: CASRPGVQDTQYF. CDR3 coding DNA: TGTGCCAGCAGACCGGGGGTCCAAGATACGCAGTATTTT.

V and J are TRBV7-9 and TRBJ2-7, with D perhaps TRBD1 (6 bases). Germline V gene data show CDR1 as SEHNR and CDR2 as FQNEAQ (reference sequence). Between the trimmed V and J ends, which lost 4 bases and 7 bases, there was a span of 14 bases. This CDR3 has 13 residues. The CDR3 coding sequence is TGTGCCAGCAGCTCCTACAGGGCACGAGAGCAGTACTTC. This sequence encodes CASSSYRAREQYF.

Concerning this clonotype: Compared with germline, one end of the junction differs, possibly owing to a read error. The chain recombines TRBV12-3 or TRBV12-4 with TRBJ2-3; possibly TRBD2 for D (6 bases). This CDR3 has 14 amino acids. The CDR3: CASTIGGAEDAQYF. The CDR3 DNA sequence: TGTGCCAGCACCATAGGAGGGGCCGAAGATGCGCAGTATTTT.

This chain uses TRBV4-1 with TRBJ1-2, with a tentative D call TRBD1 (5 bases). Trimming pared 1 base from V and 7 bases from J, leaving 13 bases between. Germline loops: CDR1 MGHRA, CDR2 YSYEKL. The CDR3 spans 14 residues. In nucleotides, the CDR3 is TGCGCCAGCAGCCAAGGATCAGGGTTATTTGGCTACACCTTC. Protein: CASSQGSGLFGYTF.

This clonotype was seen a single time. At one of its ends the junction is not consistent with the germline gene, which may arise from a read error. V gene TRBV13 combines with J gene TRBJ2-1, with 12 positions matching TRBD2. CDR1 is PRHDT and CDR2 is FYEKMQ in the germline V gene (reference sequence). The CDR3 sequence is 15 residues long. The CDR3 protein is CASSSSGGDYSEQFF. In nucleotides, the CDR3 is TGTGCCAGCAGCTCTAGCGGGGGGGACTACAGTGAGCAGTTCTTC.

In its sample, this clonotype was seen a few times. The chain uses TRBV7-9 and TRBJ2-2; TRBD1 agrees at 9 bases. The CDR3 sequence is 16 residues long. The ends lost 1 base at V and 3 bases at J; junction bases unmatched: 3. Germline loops: CDR1 SEHNR, CDR2 FQNEAQ (reference sequence). The CDR3 here is CASSLVDRGDTGELFF. In DNA, the CDR3 is TGTGCCAGCAGCTTAGTGGACAGGGGTGACACCGGGGAGCTGTTTTTT.

This clonotype has only a few counts. The chain joins TRBV14 to TRBJ2-1, with 10 bases aligning to TRBD1. From germline, CDR1 is SGHDN and CDR2 FVKESK. The CDR3 is made up of 17 amino acids. J lost 5 bases, V lost 3 bases, and 10 bases had no gene match. Written as DNA, the CDR3 is TGTGCCAGCAGCCACGTCCCGGGACAGGGGTACCACAATGAGCAGTTCTTC. Residues: CASSHVPGQGYHNEQFF.

J is TRBJ2-3 and V is TRBV20-1, with D possibly being TRBD2 (6 bases). V dropped 1 base and J dropped 2 bases, with 16 bases sitting between them. Looked up from germline, CDR1 is DFQATT and CDR2 is SNEGSKA (reference sequence). This CDR3 region has 16 residues. CDR3 protein: CSARGWAGRYTDTQYF. The CDR3 DNA is TGCAGTGCTAGAGGCTGGGCGGGGCGATACACAGATACGCAGTATTTT.

The chain links TRBV5-1 to TRBJ2-2, with 11 bases fitting TRBD2. Germline trimming cut 1 base from V and 0 bases from J; bases unmatched to any gene: 2. CDR3 length: 17 amino acids. Germline CDR1 and CDR2: SGHRS and YFSETQ. In nucleotides, the CDR3 is TGCGCCAGCAGCTTGACTAGCGGGGGCGCGAACACCGGGGAGCTGTTTTTT. Protein product: CASSLTSGGANTGELFF.

The DNA for the CDR3 is TGCAGCGTTGAAGATCAAACAGGGCCCACAGATACGCAGTATTTT. Its protein product is CSVEDQTGPTDTQYF. The chain recombines TRBV29-1 with TRBJ2-3; tentatively, D is TRBD1 (6 bases). This CDR3 region has 15 residues. Trimming shortened V by 0 bases and J by 2 bases, and 12 bases separated the two germline ends. Germline CDR1 reads SQVTM; CDR2 reads ANQGSEA.

The sample holds a few counts of this clonotype. The genes are TRBV5-6 and TRBJ2-3, with 12 bases lining up with TRBD2. The CDR3 contains 15 residues. Trimming removed 3 bases from V and 4 bases from J; junction bases left unmatched: 3. Germline values: CDR1 SGHDT, CDR2 YYEEEE. CDR3 sequence reads: CASSSSGGGSDTQYF. In DNA form, the CDR3 reads TGTGCCAGCAGCTCTAGCGGGGGGGGTTCAGATACGCAGTATTTT.

This CDR3 reads CASSLGGQSSGANVLTF. The DNA for the CDR3 is TGCGCCAGCAGCTTGGGGGGACAGAGCTCTGGGGCCAACGTCCTGACTTTC. The chain is built from TRBV5-1 and TRBJ2-6; 7 positions agree with TRBD1. The germline V gene encodes CDR1 SGHRS and CDR2 YFSETQ. Trimming removed 0 bases from V and 0 bases from J; junction bases left unmatched: 3. The CDR3 runs to 17 residues.

The chain couples TRBV5-1 to TRBJ2-6; TRBD1 matches 8 bases. Germline values: CDR1 SGHRS, CDR2 YFSETQ. The trim removed 0 bases at V and 0 bases at J, leaving 5 bases unmatched. This CDR3 contains 18 residues. DNA of the CDR3: TGCGCCAGCAGCTTGGGGGACAGGTCCCCCTCTGGGGCCAACGTCCTGACTTTC. This gives the protein CASSLGDRSPSGANVLTF. Drawing the rest from reference TRBV5-1 and TRBJ2-6, the complete variable domain is KAGVTQTPRYLIKTRGQQVTLSCSPISGHRSVSWYQQTPGQGLQFLFEYFSETQRNKGNFPGRFSGRQFSNSRSEMNVSTLELGDSALYLCASSLGDRSPSGANVLTFGAGSRLTVL.

The chain combines TRBV20-1 with TRBJ2-7; possible D gene TRBD1, 6 bases. Trimming cost V 0 bases and J 2 bases, with 14 bases left between them. Germline V gene sequence: CDR1 DFQATT, CDR2 SNEGSKA (reference sequence). CDR3 size: 15 residues. CDR3 residues: CSARDSGTSPYEQYF. CDR3 DNA: TGCAGTGCTAGAGATTCCGGGACATCGCCCTACGAGCAGTACTTC.

This clonotype occurred a few times. The V call is TRBV3-1, the J call TRBJ2-1; weak D call: TRBD2 (6 bases). Between the trimmed V and J ends, which lost 1 base and 5 bases, there was a span of 9 bases. Germline-derived CDR1 and CDR2 are LGHDT and YNNKEL (reference sequence). This CDR3 spans 14 amino acids. The CDR3 is CASSQGGLHNEQFF. The CDR3 DNA is TGTGCCAGCAGCCAAGGAGGACTACACAATGAGCAGTTCTTC.

The J gene is TRBJ2-5, the V gene TRBV3-1; D might be TRBD1 (6 bases). This CDR3 spans 14 amino acids. The V and J ends lost 4 bases and 3 bases respectively, with 12 bases between them. Germline CDR1 is LGHDT and CDR2 is YNNKEL (reference sequence). DNA for the CDR3: TGTGCCAGCAGCCCACAGGGATTCGAAGAGACCCAGTACTTC. Amino acid sequence: CASSPQGFEETQYF.

V and J are TRBV5-1 and TRBJ2-1, with 7 positions matching TRBD2. This CDR3 contains 14 residues. After removal of 4 bases from V and 10 bases from J, the junction contained 11 bases not matched to a gene. Germline V gene sequence: CDR1 SGHRS, CDR2 YFSETQ. DNA of the CDR3: TGCGCCAGCAGCCCCCAACGGGGGGACGGAGAGCAGTTCTTC. Its translation: CASSPQRGDGEQFF. The whole variable domain, remainder taken from reference TRBV5-1 and TRBJ2-1, is KAGVTQTPRYLIKTRGQQVTLSCSPISGHRSVSWYQQTPGQGLQFLFEYFSETQRNKGNFPGRFSGRQFSNSRSEMNVSTLELGDSALYLCASSPQRGDGEQFFGPGTRLTVL.

This sequence joins TRBV5-1 and TRBJ2-7, with 8 bases aligning to TRBD2. CDR3 length equals 15 residues. Germline assignment: CDR1 SGHRS and CDR2 YFSETQ. Trimming removed 2 bases from V and 3 bases from J; junction bases left unmatched: 7. The CDR3 reads CASSFNGGGNYEQYF. CDR3 DNA: TGCGCCAGCAGCTTTAACGGCGGGGGGAACTACGAGCAGTACTTC.

Details on this clonotype: The junction departs from germline at one end; a sequencing error may be responsible. This sequence joins TRBV10-3 and TRBJ2-1, with TRBD2 identical over 12 bases. CDR3 size: 14 residues. Germline V CDR1 and CDR2: ENHRY, SYGVKD. CDR3 coding DNA: TGTGCCGTCAGTGAGAAGGGACTAGCGGGCGAGCAGTTCTTC. This codes for CAVSEKGLAGEQFF.

This clonotype has more than one count but fewer than ten. The rearrangement joins TRBV20-1 to TRBJ2-5; 13 nucleotides agree with TRBD2. With 1 base clipped from V and 9 bases from J, the junction kept 8 bases outside the gene matches. The CDR3 runs to 15 residues. Germline V lookup: CDR1 DFQATT, CDR2 SNEGSKA (reference sequence). CDR3 amino acids: CSARATSGGLRPQYF. The CDR3 DNA reads as TGCAGTGCTAGAGCGACTAGCGGGGGGCTAAGGCCCCAGTACTTC.

The chain combines TRBV4-2 with TRBJ1-2; possible D gene TRBD1, 6 bases. The CDR3 is 15 residues long. The V gene's germline CDR1 is LGHNA and CDR2 YNFKEQ. The V end lost 3 bases, the J end lost 3 bases, and 14 bases lay between the germline ends. The CDR3 loop is CASSQPRDTYYGYTF. CDR3 DNA: TGTGCCAGCAGCCAGCCCCGGGACACCTACTATGGCTACACCTTC.

This clonotype has at least ten counts. V and J are TRBV20-1 and TRBJ2-3, with 7 bases aligning to TRBD2. Losses at the gene ends were 3 bases for V and 0 bases for J; bases not matched to a gene: 3. The CDR3 spans 14 residues. Germline values: CDR1 DFQATT, CDR2 SNEGSKA (reference sequence). The CDR3 reads CSASEGGSTDTQYF. The CDR3 region has the DNA TGCAGTGCTAGCGAGGGAGGGAGCACAGATACGCAGTATTTT.